The entry below gives a single TCR beta chain sequence along with its context. Some clones are missing from TCRdb's copy, which holds only in-frame ones; the method was immunoSEQ multiplex PCR. The sample consists of about 97,000 clones, 85% to 90% of them appearing once. This entry comes from a study of OX40 agonist ivuxolimab in advanced cancers. Study-level background: An agonistic anti-OX40 (CD134) antibody, ivuxolimab, was used to treat the patients.

The source of this sequence is an adult with an advanced solid tumor such as melanoma, head and neck, liver or kidney cancer. Source: CD4+ or CD8+ T cells sorted from blood, taken in a trial of the OX40 agonist ivuxolimab.

The CDR3, as DNA: TGTGCCAGCCATGGCGGCCCAGGGGGTTCCTACGAGCAGTACTTC. Protein: CASHGGPGGSYEQYF. The rearrangement links TRBV2 to TRBJ2-7; 7 bases align to TRBD1. Unmatched junction bases numbered 11, after V lost 8 bases and J lost 1 base. This CDR3 spans 15 amino acids. Germline V lookup: CDR1 SNHLY, CDR2 FYNNEI.